The sample holds one count of the clone carrying this T cell receptor (beta chain). The CDR3 spans 12 residues. Trimming pared 2 bases from V and 4 bases from J, leaving 5 bases between. This specimen belongs to a study of blood T cell repertoires in COVID-19. TCRdb's table, derived via immunoSEQ multiplex PCR, lists solely in-frame clones and lacks some. The sample has under 100,000 clones, 83% seen once. The sample was peripheral blood. The chain links TRBV12-3 or TRBV12-4 to TRBJ1-2, with D maybe TRBD1 (5 bases). The TCR sequence derives from a woman in her sixties or seventies with acute or convalescent COVID-19. For the CDR3, the DNA is TGTGCCAGCAGTTTACAGGGCTATGGCTACACCTTC. This gives the protein CASSLQGYGYTF.